This T cell receptor (beta chain) stems from a study of early T cells in non-severe SARS-CoV-2 infection (dated by TCRdb to the early 2020s). Some background on the complete study: Bulk RNA from unsorted whole blood was used for TCR sequencing, so alpha and beta chains could not be paired.

This clonotype has only a few counts. Its antigen is still unknown. No qualities accompany the bases; no much larger clone lies one base away. The library relied on 5' RACE. Instrument used: NextSeq 500. Unique molecular identifiers were attached to individual cDNA molecules in the TCR library protocol so that sequencing error and PCR bias could be corrected. Sequencing covered both TCR alpha and beta chains, and within each sample the abundances of alpha and beta sequences were tightly co-correlated. In the authors' own workflow: Decombinator V4 was used to annotate the V gene, J gene and CDR3 of the TCR sequences. TCRs were defined as expanded if a significant change between any two time points was detected under a Poisson model with p below 0.0001. TCR abundances were normalised to the total number of TCRs sequenced per sample and were expressed as counts per million. A search of VDJdb, accessed on 1 November 2021, was run for TCRs annotated to CMV, EBV and SARS-CoV-2, with TCRs annotated for multiple antigens excluded. Using fastp at Q25 and MiXCR, TCRdb reprocessed the public reads and kept productive beta chains. All rows with the same CDR3 protein become a single entry with the most common DNA and genes. TCRdb, not the authors, supplied the V and J calls. Within this sample are 25,000 to 35,000 distinct CDR3 sequences, with more than 4.5% of them counted one time only. The ten most abundant clones make up 3.5% to 4% of the sample.

A case-control design nested within a healthcare worker cohort in London, UK, was used, with weekly nasopharyngeal swab PCR tests and blood sampling performed. Healthcare workers were recruited between 23 and 31 March 2020, during the week of the UK lockdown, and were followed weekly for up to roughly 15 weeks. Broad study findings and their caveats: Matching against VDJdb was skewed toward anti-spike CD8 responses, likely underestimated virus-specific expansions, and missed private and CD4 specificities.

Sample: whole blood. This TCR was sampled from an adult who was a healthcare worker with PCR-confirmed SARS-CoV-2 infection or an uninfected control (not recorded which).

The CDR3 reads CASSETWSGYTF. The nucleotide sequence is TGTGCCAGCAGTGAAACATGGTCTGGCTACACCTTC. The chain was built from TRBV2 and TRBJ1-2, with an unclear D gene assignment. Trimming takes 2 bases from V and 7 bases from J, and the germline ends sit 8 bases apart. Including the terminal cysteine and phenylalanine, the CDR3 comprises 12 residues. Only the CDR3 DNA is retained, 36 bases long and in frame from the first base. CDR1 SNHLY and CDR2 FYNNEI were looked up in the germline V gene.